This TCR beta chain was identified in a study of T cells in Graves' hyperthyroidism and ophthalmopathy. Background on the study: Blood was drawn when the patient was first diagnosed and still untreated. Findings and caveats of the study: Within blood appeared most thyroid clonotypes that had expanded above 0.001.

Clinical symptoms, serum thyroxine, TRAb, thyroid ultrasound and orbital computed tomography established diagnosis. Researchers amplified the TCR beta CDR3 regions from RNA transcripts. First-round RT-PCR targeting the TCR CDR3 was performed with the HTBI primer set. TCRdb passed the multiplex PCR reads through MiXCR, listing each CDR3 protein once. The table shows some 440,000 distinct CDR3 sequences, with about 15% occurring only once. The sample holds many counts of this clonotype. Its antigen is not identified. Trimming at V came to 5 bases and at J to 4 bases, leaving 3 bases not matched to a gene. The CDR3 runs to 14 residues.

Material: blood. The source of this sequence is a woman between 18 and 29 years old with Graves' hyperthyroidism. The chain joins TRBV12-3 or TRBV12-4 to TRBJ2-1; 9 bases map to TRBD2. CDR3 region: CASSRLADYNEQFF. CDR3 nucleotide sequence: TGTGCCAGCAGTCGACTAGCGGATTACAATGAGCAGTTCTTC.